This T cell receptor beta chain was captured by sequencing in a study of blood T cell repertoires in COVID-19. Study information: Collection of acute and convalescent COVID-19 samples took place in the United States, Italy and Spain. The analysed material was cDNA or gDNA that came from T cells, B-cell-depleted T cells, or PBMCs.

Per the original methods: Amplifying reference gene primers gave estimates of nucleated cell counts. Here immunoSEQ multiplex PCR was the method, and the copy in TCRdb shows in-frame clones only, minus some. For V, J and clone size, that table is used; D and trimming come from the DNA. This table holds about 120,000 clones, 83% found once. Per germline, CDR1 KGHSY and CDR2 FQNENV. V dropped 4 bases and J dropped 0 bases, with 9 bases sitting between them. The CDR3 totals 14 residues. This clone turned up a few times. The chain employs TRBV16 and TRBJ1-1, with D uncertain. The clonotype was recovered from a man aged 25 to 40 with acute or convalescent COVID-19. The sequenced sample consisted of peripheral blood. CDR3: CASSPREVNTEAFF. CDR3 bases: TGTGCCAGCAGCCCTCGAGAGGTGAACACTGAAGCTTTCTTT.